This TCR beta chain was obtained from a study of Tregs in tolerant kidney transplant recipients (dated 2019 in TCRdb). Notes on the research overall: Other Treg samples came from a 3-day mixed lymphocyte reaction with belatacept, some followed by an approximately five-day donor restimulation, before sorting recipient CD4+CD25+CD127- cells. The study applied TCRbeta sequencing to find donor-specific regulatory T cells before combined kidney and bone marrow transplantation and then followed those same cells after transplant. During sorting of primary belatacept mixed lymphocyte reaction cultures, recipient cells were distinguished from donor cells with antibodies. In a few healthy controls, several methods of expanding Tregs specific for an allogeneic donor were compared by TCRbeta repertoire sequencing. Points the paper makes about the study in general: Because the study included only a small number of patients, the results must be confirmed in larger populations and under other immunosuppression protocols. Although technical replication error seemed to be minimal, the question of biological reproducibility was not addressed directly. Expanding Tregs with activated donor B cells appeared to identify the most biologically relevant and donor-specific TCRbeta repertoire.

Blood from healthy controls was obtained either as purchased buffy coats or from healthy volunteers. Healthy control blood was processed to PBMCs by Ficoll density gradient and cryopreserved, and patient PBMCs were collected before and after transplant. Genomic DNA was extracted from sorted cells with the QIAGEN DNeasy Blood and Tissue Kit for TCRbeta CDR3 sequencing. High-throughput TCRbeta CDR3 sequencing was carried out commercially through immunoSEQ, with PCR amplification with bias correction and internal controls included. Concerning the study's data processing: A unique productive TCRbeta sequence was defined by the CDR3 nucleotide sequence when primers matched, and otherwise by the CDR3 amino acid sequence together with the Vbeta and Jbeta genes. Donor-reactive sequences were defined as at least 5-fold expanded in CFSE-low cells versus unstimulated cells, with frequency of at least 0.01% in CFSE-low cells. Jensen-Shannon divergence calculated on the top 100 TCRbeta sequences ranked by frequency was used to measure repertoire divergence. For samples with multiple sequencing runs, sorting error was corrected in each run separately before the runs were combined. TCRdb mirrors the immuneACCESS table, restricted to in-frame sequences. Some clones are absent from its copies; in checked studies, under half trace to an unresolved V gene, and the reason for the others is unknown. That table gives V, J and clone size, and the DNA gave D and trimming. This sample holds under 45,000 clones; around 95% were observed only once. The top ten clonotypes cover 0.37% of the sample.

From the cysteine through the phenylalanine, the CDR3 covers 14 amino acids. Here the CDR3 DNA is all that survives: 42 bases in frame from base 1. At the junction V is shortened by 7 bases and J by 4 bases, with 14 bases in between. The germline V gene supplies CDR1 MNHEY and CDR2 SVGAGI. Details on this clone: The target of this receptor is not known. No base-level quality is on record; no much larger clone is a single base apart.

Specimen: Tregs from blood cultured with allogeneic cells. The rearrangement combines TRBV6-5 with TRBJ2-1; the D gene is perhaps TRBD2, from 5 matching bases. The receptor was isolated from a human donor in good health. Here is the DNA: TGTGCCAGCACGGGGTTAGGACCTTACAATGAGCAGTTCTTC. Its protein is CASTGLGPYNEQFF.